These T cell receptor beta chains were read from a single sample in a study of Graves' ophthalmopathy and Graves' hyperthyroidism. One entry per CDR3 protein, called by TCRdb with MiXCR from the multiplex PCR reads. The sample consists of 660,000 or so distinct CDR3 sequences, roughly two fifths of them appearing once. The source material was peripheral blood. The receptors were sampled from an adult man with Graves' ophthalmopathy. CDR3s include the opening cysteine and the closing phenylalanine or tryptophan. The D gene is left open where the match is weak. Clone sizes are given selectively: once, few, many, or a class where the clone is expanded.

v_gene,j_gene,d_gene,abundance,CDR3aa,CDR3nt
TRBV20-1,TRBJ2-7,TRBD2,-,CSALSGGASYEQYF,TGCAGTGCTCTTAGCGGGGGGGCCTCCTACGAGCAGTACTTC
TRBV10-3,TRBJ1-5,TRBD1,few,CASSDLGTGGQPQHF,TGTGCCAGCAGTGACCTCGGGACAGGGGGTCAGCCCCAGCATTTT
TRBV7-2,TRBJ1-3,TRBD1,many,CASIPTGGGNTIYF,TGTGCCAGCATCCCAACAGGGGGAGGAAACACCATATATTTT
TRBV29-1,TRBJ2-7,TRBD2,many,CSVERTSGSGYEQYF,TGCAGCGTTGAGAGGACTAGCGGGAGCGGGTACGAGCAGTACTTC
TRBV7-3,TRBJ1-1,TRBD1,-,CASTSRTGGIREAFF,TGTGCCAGCACCTCTCGGACAGGGGGCATTCGTGAAGCTTTCTTT
TRBV5-1,TRBJ2-5,-,-,CASSRPDRDQETQYF,TGCGCCAGCAGTAGGCCGGACCGCGATCAAGAGACCCAGTACTTC
TRBV10-3,TRBJ2-3,TRBD2,few,CAILLSGSSDTQYF,TGTGCCATCTTATTGAGCGGGAGTTCGGATACGCAGTATTTT
TRBV25-1,TRBJ1-4,TRBD1,-,CAWSGGQGDEKLFF,TGTGCCTGGAGTGGCGGACAGGGTGATGAAAAACTGTTTTTT
TRBV7-9,TRBJ2-7,-,many,CASSGSQLREQYF,TGTGCCAGCAGCGGATCGCAGTTACGCGAGCAGTACTTC
TRBV16,TRBJ1-1,-,-,CASSHSPRGAKAEAFF,TGTGCCAGCAGCCACTCGCCCCGGGGGGCCAAGGCTGAAGCTTTCTTT
TRBV9,TRBJ2-2,-,-,CASSVVTTGELFF,TGTGCCAGCAGCGTAGTTACTACCGGGGAGCTGTTTTTT
TRBV29-1,TRBJ1-1,TRBD1,-,CSGRQGADTEAFF,TGCAGCGGTAGACAGGGGGCGGACACTGAAGCTTTCTTT
TRBV2,TRBJ1-3,-,-,CASSRWGDTIYF,TGTGCCAGCAGCCGTTGGGGGGACACCATATATTTT
TRBV10-1,TRBJ1-6,-,-,CATRGKSPLHF,TGCGCCACGAGAGGGAAGTCACCCCTCCACTTT
TRBV13,TRBJ1-1,-,many,CASSLNRGMNTEAFF,TGTGCCAGCAGCTTAAATCGGGGAATGAACACTGAAGCTTTCTTT
TRBV12-3/TRBV12-4,TRBJ1-4,-,many,CASSLHRGSEKLFF,TGTGCCAGCAGTTTACACCGAGGGAGCGAAAAACTGTTTTTT
TRBV6-5,TRBJ2-7,-,-,CASSYQGLSYEQYF,TGTGCCAGCAGTTACCAGGGGCTTTCCTACGAGCAGTACTTC
TRBV7-9,TRBJ2-2,-,-,CASSAQGGTGELFF,TGTGCCAGCAGCGCCCAAGGAGGAACCGGGGAGCTGTTTTTT